This T cell receptor (beta chain) was obtained from a study of cytomegalovirus exposure and HLA in healthy donors. Study-wide points: Many donors shared some public TCRs, even though most TCR sequences were rare. It was reported that TCR beta sequences correctly inferred the HLA-A and HLA-B alleles for most subjects. For most TCR beta V segments, an earlier analysis put the productive rate at about 90% or about 30% of the time.

This CDR3 region has 15 residues. V was cut by 4 bases and J by 2 bases, with 14 bases left in between. CDR1 MNHNY and CDR2 SVGAGI come from the germline V gene (reference sequence). This clone appeared a few times. Its antigen is not known. The primer mix had 60 Vbeta and 13 Jbeta primers. Produced via immunoSEQ multiplex PCR; TCRdb's table is partial and in-frame only. The profile covers around 200,000 clones, with less than 90% appearing a single time and roughly 1.5% taken by the ten largest. The J gene is TRBJ1-2, the V gene TRBV6-6; tentative D call: TRBD1 (5 bases). The TCR sequence derives from a man over 45 in good health and CMV-seronegative. Sequencing used PBMCs. As DNA, the CDR3 is TGTGCCAGCAGTTCCCCGACAGTATCGAACTATGGCTACACCTTC. Its protein is CASSSPTVSNYGYTF.